Listed here are 6 T cell receptor beta chains from one sample, sequenced in a study of T cells in Graves' hyperthyroidism and ophthalmopathy. Amplification of TCR beta CDR3 regions used RNA as the template. Primed by the HTBI set, a first-round RT-PCR was run on the TCR CDR3. TCRdb ran MiXCR on the multiplex PCR reads and lists one entry per CDR3 protein. The sample comprises around 690,000 distinct CDR3 sequences, around 20% of which are singletons, and 34% rests with the top ten. Sequenced sample: blood. All receptors come from a man aged 25 to 45 with Graves' ophthalmopathy.

This clonotype was recorded a few times. V usage is TRBV20-1 and J usage is TRBJ2-3, with D unresolved. This CDR3 region has 10 residues. Trimming removed 8 bases at V and 4 bases at J, with 7 bases between. From germline, CDR1 is DFQATT and CDR2 SNEGSKA (reference sequence). The CDR3 reads CSPLPDTQYF. DNA for the CDR3: TGCAGTCCCCTTCCAGATACGCAGTATTTT.

This clonotype was observed a few times. This rearrangement joins TRBV7-9 to TRBJ2-3; 15 bases match TRBD2. The CDR3 contains 17 residues. Germline V gives CDR1 SEHNR, CDR2 FQNEAQ (reference sequence). Unmatched junction bases numbered 7, after V lost 5 bases and J lost 4 bases. CDR3 coding DNA: TGTGCCAGCAGCCCCCGGACTAGCGGGAGGGCATCAGATACGCAGTATTTT. Protein product: CASSPRTSGRASDTQYF.

The table lists this clonotype with a count of one. This chain connects TRBV7-9 to TRBJ2-2; TRBD2 is a possible D gene (5 bases). Trimming took 5 bases from V and 0 from J, leaving 10 bases between them. The CDR3 sequence is 15 residues long. CDR1 and CDR2 (germline): SEHNR, FQNEAQ (reference sequence). The CDR3 DNA sequence: TGTGCCAGCAGCAATGGGAGACCGAACACCGGGGAGCTGTTTTTT. Protein product: CASSNGRPNTGELFF.

This chain links TRBV13 with TRBJ2-3; 14 bases line up with TRBD2. This CDR3 has 20 residues. Trimming removed 0 bases from V and 2 bases from J; junction bases left unmatched: 10. Germline lookup yields CDR1 PRHDT and CDR2 FYEKMQ (reference sequence). For the CDR3, the DNA is TGTGCCAGCAGCTTAGGCTCGGGACTAGCGGGAGCCCCCCCCACAGATACGCAGTATTTT. It is translated as CASSLGSGLAGAPPTDTQYF.

The V and J genes are TRBV10-3 and TRBJ2-7, with 8 bases lining up with TRBD1. The CDR3 runs to 12 residues. With V trimmed by 10 bases and J by 7 bases, 9 bases remained unmatched. CDR1 is ENHRY, CDR2 SYGVKD, per germline. The CDR3, as DNA: TGTGCCACCGGACAGGGTCCCAGGGAGCAGTACTTC. Amino acids: CATGQGPREQYF.

This chain links TRBV27 with TRBJ2-7, with 7 bases matching TRBD2. Germline V gene data show CDR1 as MNHEY and CDR2 as SMNVEV (reference sequence). The CDR3 runs to 15 residues. V shed 0 bases, J shed 4 bases, and the junction held 6 bases outside the gene matches. The CDR3 DNA reads TGTGCCAGCAGTTTATCCCCTAGCGGAGGTTACGAGCAGTACTTC. It is translated as CASSLSPSGGYEQYF.